This T cell receptor (beta chain) was obtained from a study of regulatory T cells in long-lasting Graves disease. CDR3 length: 13 residues. Trimming removed 3 bases at V and 6 bases at J, with 11 bases between. Per the germline V gene, CDR1 is MGHRA and CDR2 is YSYEKL. The time point: persistent/refractory GD, antithyroid drugs over 5 years with positive TRAb. From RNA extracted from PBMCs, the TCR library was made. With iRepertoire HTBI primers and Arm-PCR of CDR3 regions, TCR beta libraries were built. From the multiplex PCR reads, TCRdb called clonotypes with MiXCR, one entry per CDR3 protein. The sample records around 300,000 distinct CDR3 sequences, roughly a fifth being singletons.

The sequences come from peripheral blood mononuclear cells (PBMCs), collected when the disease was refractory, from a patient treated with antithyroid drugs. The receptor was derived from a female donor with Graves disease. V gene TRBV4-1 combines with J gene TRBJ1-1; D not resolved. The CDR3 DNA follows: TGCGCCAGCAGCCAGGGCTATGACGCTGAAGCTTTCTTT. Amino acid sequence: CASSQGYDAEAFF.